The T cell receptor (beta chain) under discussion was sequenced for a study of shared clonotypes between healthy human individuals. Study in general: A couple of female and a few male donors aged 18 to 49 were enrolled.

General study results and limits: Tissue TCR repertoires likely differ from these blood-only repertoires.

V was cut by 2 bases and J by 1 base, with 9 bases left in between. Germline V gene lookup returns CDR1 SGHTA and CDR2 FQGNSA. This CDR3 is 14 amino acids long. Details on this clone: Its antigen is currently unknown.

The test was conducted at deep level. Per the original data handling: Junction-only sequences without quality scores were provided by ImmunoSEQ, so filtering was different. Assay: immunoSEQ multiplex PCR; the TCRdb copy retains only in-frame clones and omits some. That table is the source of V, J and clone size, and D and trimming were worked out from the DNA. The table records about 490,000 clones, 79% of them present only once. The chain joins TRBV7-2 to TRBJ2-7; D unresolved. Source material: PBMCs. The receptor's source is a woman aged 40 to 50 in good health. Some clones in this sample may be carry-over from other donors' samples. The CDR3 protein is CASSLTVLSYEQYF. In nucleotides, the CDR3 is TGTGCCAGCAGCTTAACGGTTCTATCCTACGAGCAGTACTTC.